The sequence of this T cell receptor (beta chain) was determined in a study of graft-versus-host responses after intestinal transplantation. Study summary: Once they had received anti-thymocyte globulin induction, all recipients took tacrolimus and steroids for three to four years.

Sequencing used immunoSEQ multiplex PCR; TCRdb keeps in-frame clones, though not all of them. The sample shows 130,000 to 150,000 clones, about 90% of them seen only once. As to this clone: What it binds is unknown.

Trimming shortened V by 3 bases and J by 3 bases, and 20 bases separated the two germline ends. CDR3 size: 18 residues. Germline V gene data show CDR1 as MDHEN and CDR2 as SYDVKM. Source: unstimulated CD4+ T cells sorted from spleen or lymph node cells, taken before intestinal transplant. The gene calls are TRBV28 and TRBJ2-2; possibly TRBD1 for D (5 bases). This clonotype was obtained from a human donor who received an intestinal transplant. CDR3 amino acids: CASSFGALFQTDTGELFF. CDR3 DNA sequence: TGTGCCAGCAGTTTTGGGGCCCTATTCCAAACAGACACCGGGGAGCTGTTTTTT.